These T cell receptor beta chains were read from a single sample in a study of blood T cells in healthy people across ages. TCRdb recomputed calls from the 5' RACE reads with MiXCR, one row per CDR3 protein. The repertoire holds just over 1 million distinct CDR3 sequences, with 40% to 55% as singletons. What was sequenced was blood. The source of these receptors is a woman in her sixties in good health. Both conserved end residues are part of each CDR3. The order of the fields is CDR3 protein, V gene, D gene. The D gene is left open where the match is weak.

CASSQQGEDTQYF TRBV4-1 TRBD1
CASSYSGSRVYNEQFF TRBV6-5 .
CSTSNVGHEQYF TRBV20-1 .
CATTKLAGVLDEQYF TRBV10-3 TRBD2
CSARSLGYEQYF TRBV20-1 .
CSAGVQGPSSYEQYF TRBV20-1 .
CASSPVETQYF TRBV2 .
CTSTRDPGPDTQYF TRBV6-1 .
CSASAPVNYGYTF TRBV20-1 .
CSAGRGDISEAFF TRBV29-1 .
CSAREDAGGETQYF TRBV20-1 TRBD2
CAISERADTQYF TRBV10-3 .
CASSVWPTSGMGNKQYF TRBV9 TRBD2
CASSQGRGLADYGYTF TRBV4-2 .
CASSVTDTLGTAFF TRBV7-8 .
CAGSPGQANTEAFF TRBV11-1 TRBD1
CASSFNGLAGARSYEQYF TRBV7-3 TRBD2
CATRGGQGSQPQHF TRBV6-5 TRBD1
CSGDTGQGARGYTF TRBV29-1 TRBD1
CSARVDRARETQYF TRBV20-1 TRBD1
CASSLARGGRMDEQFF TRBV5-1 .
CASSLGPGTNTEAFF TRBV27 .
CSASLTRSYTF TRBV20-1 .
CSAREGTVNTEAFF TRBV20-1 TRBD1
CASSVKGGDTQYF TRBV12-3/TRBV12-4 .
CSATSGQVNTDTQYF TRBV20-1 TRBD1
CASSVSLSQGTDTQYF TRBV6-1 .
CASSLIAGPPNEQFF TRBV7-9 .
CASSLGLAGSIEQFF TRBV12-3/TRBV12-4 TRBD2
CASSPKLALEQFF TRBV7-2 .
CASRLIPYEQYF TRBV12-3/TRBV12-4 .
CASSSGYGCTF TRBV19 .
CASRGGHSNQPQHF TRBV27 .
CARELGFRNEQYF TRBV2 .
CASSDPGQGNTEAFF TRBV5-1 TRBD1
CATSRESDEQYF TRBV15 .
CASSLGTGGFNEQYF TRBV5-1 TRBD1
CSVDGGGGYTF TRBV29-1 .
CASSLGTDEQYF TRBV28 .
CASSYPGTGRSGANVLTF TRBV6-2/TRBV6-3 TRBD1
CASSQDPHAGTRYNEQFF TRBV4-2 .
CASSHRTGSYTGAYEQYF TRBV12-3/TRBV12-4 TRBD1
CATGQGSFGETQYF TRBV6-5 TRBD1
CAWSGTADTQYF TRBV30 .
CAITQAAGGSGANVLTF TRBV10-3 TRBD1
CASAAITDTQYF TRBV27 .
CASSLEVAGLKNIQYF TRBV5-1 .
CSARDPLRTTDTQYF TRBV20-1 .
CASSPRQGGSTDTQYF TRBV7-2 .
CASSLSGDSPYEQYF TRBV27 .
CASSSDRQETQYF TRBV5-1 .
CASRTGAVYEQYF TRBV10-2 TRBD1
CATMGTGNTYEQYF TRBV10-3 TRBD1
CSVEDLGGDLGYTF TRBV29-1 .
CDSSQVEQGYEQYF TRBV4-1 .
CASSLTGTSSADTQYF TRBV27 TRBD2
CSARDWSYEQFF TRBV20-1 .
CASSLEITPGQSPTDTQYF TRBV18 TRBD1
CASSPTLDPGGNYGYTF TRBV25-1 .
CASSLSYLEQYF TRBV11-2 .